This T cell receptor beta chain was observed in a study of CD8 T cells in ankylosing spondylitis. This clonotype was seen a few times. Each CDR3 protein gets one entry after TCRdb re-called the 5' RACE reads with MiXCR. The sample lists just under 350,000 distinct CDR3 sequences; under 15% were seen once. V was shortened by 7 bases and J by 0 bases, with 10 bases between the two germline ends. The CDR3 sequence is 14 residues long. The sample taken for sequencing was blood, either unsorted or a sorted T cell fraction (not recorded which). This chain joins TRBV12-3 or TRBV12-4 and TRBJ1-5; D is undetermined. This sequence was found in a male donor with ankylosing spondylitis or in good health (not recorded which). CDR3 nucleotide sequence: TGTGCCAGCACCGGACGGCTTAGCAATCAGCCCCAGCATTTT. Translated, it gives CASTGRLSNQPQHF.